Sequencing of this TCR beta chain was carried out in a study of cytomegalovirus exposure and HLA in healthy donors. Study-wide results and caveats: Association of 16,951 TCR beta sequences with HLA alleles was found at 0.05 false discovery rate in a later analysis. Available immune exposure information covered CMV serostatus only.

PCR primers comprised 60 Vbeta and 13 Jbeta primers. Only in-frame clones appear in the TCRdb table, and some are missing; sequencing was by immunoSEQ multiplex PCR. Of some 150,000 clones listed, 65% to 85% are singletons. The CDR3 runs 13 residues. V was clipped by 4 bases and J by 7 bases, with 12 bases between them. CDR1 is SGHKS and CDR2 is YYEKEE in the germline V gene (reference sequence). Concerning this clone: The antigen is unknown.

Input material: PBMCs. This TCR derives from a woman aged 40 to 50 in good health and CMV-seropositive. This sequence joins TRBV5-5 and TRBJ1-5, with D unclear. CDR3 protein: CASSVGWEQPQHF. CDR3 DNA sequence: TGTGCCAGCAGCGTAGGGTGGGAGCAGCCCCAGCATTTT. Filled out from reference TRBV5-5 and TRBJ1-5, the complete variable domain reads DAGVTQSPTHLIKTRGQQVTLRCSPISGHKSVSWYQQVLGQGPQFIFQYYEKEERGRGNFPDRFSARQFPNYSSELNVNALLLGDSALYLCASSVGWEQPQHFGDGTRLSIL.